A selection of T cell receptor beta chains follows, all from one sample in a study of Ad26.COV2.S vaccination and SARS-CoV-2 variants. Libraries were prepared by immunoSEQ multiplex PCR; TCRdb keeps only in-frame clonotypes and omits some of them. The table records 350,000 to 450,000 clones, around 86% of them present only once. The source material was peripheral blood, sampled in a trial of Ad26.COV2.S vaccine versus placebo. These receptors were collected from a person aged 18-60 years who received the Ad26.COV2.S COVID-19 vaccine or a placebo. CDR3s include the opening cysteine and the closing phenylalanine or tryptophan. The D gene is left open where the match is weak. The size field is filled for only some rows; it gives once, few, many or a size class.

V,size,D,length,J,DNA,CDR3
TRBV19,few,.,15,TRBJ1-6,TGTGCCAGTAGTATGGAGGGTTCCTATAATTCACCCCTCCACTTT,CASSMEGSYNSPLHF
TRBV10-3,few,.,14,TRBJ2-7,TGTGCCATCAGTGAGGGTGGAGGGAGCTACGAGCAGTACTTC,CAISEGGGSYEQYF
TRBV4-1,.,.,13,TRBJ2-5,TGCGCCAGCAGCCAAACAGGGAGTCAGACCCAGTACTTC,CASSQTGSQTQYF
TRBV10-1,.,.,14,TRBJ1-4,TGCGCCGCTAACTTCCGGGCCGTTAATGAAAAACTGTTTTTT,CAANFRAVNEKLFF
TRBV11-2,.,.,17,TRBJ1-5,TGTGCCAGCAGCTTAGCCGAGACAGCGAATAGCAATCAGCCCCAGCATTTT,CASSLAETANSNQPQHF
TRBV5-5,once,TRBD2,14,TRBJ2-1,TGTGCCAGCAGTGGACTAGCGGGTAACAATGAGCAGTTCTTC,CASSGLAGNNEQFF
TRBV4-2,.,.,15,TRBJ1-5,TGTGCCAGCAGCCAACCAGACAGACCAAATCAGCCCCAGCATTTT,CASSQPDRPNQPQHF
TRBV7-2,.,.,15,TRBJ2-1,TGTGCCAGCAGCGCCGGGTCAACACCCTACAATGAGCAGTTCTTC,CASSAGSTPYNEQFF
TRBV4-2,once,.,14,TRBJ1-1,TGTGCCAGCAGCCCGGGGGTAACGGTGGGTGAAGCTTTCTTT,CASSPGVTVGEAFF
TRBV5-1,.,.,14,TRBJ2-7,TGCGCCAGCAGCCTCGATGGGAGCAACTACGAGCAGTACTTC,CASSLDGSNYEQYF
TRBV19,few,.,11,TRBJ1-1,TGTGCCAGTAGTAGAGGGCGAGAAGCTTTCTTT,CASSRGREAFF
TRBV5-4,.,TRBD2,16,TRBJ2-1,TGTGCCAGCAGCCATCCGACTAGCGGGCGGGACAATGAGCAGTTCTTC,CASSHPTSGRDNEQFF
TRBV15,.,.,18,TRBJ2-5,TGTGCCACCAGCAGAGCTCCCAGGAACAGTGGCATTGGAGAGACCCAGTACTTC,CATSRAPRNSGIGETQYF
TRBV3-1/TRBV3-2,.,.,13,TRBJ1-2,TGTGCCAGCAGCCAAGAAAGTCACTATGGCTACACCTTC,CASSQESHYGYTF
TRBV3-1/TRBV3-2,.,.,15,TRBJ2-3,TGTGCCAGCAGCCCCCGGGGGCGAAGCACAGATACGCAGTATTTT,CASSPRGRSTDTQYF
TRBV6-5,.,.,15,TRBJ1-2,TGTGCCAGCAGTCCTACAAGGCCCGCTAACTATGGCTACACCTTC,CASSPTRPANYGYTF
TRBV25-1,.,.,14,TRBJ2-1,TGTGCCAGCAGTGCGCCTAGCTCCTACAATGAGCAGTTCTTC,CASSAPSSYNEQFF
TRBV27,.,.,14,TRBJ2-2,TGTGCCAGCAGTTTAGCCAGGGGAACCGGGGAGCTGTTTTTT,CASSLARGTGELFF
TRBV14,.,TRBD1,15,TRBJ2-7,TGTGCCAGCAGCCGACTAGGACAGGGGGCCCACGAGCAGTACTTC,CASSRLGQGAHEQYF
TRBV3-1/TRBV3-2,.,TRBD2,21,TRBJ2-3,TGTGCCAGCAGCCAAGATCTTGAGTGGACTAGCGGGGGGATAAGCACAGATACGCAGTATTTT,CASSQDLEWTSGGISTDTQYF
TRBV11-2,.,.,16,TRBJ1-2,TGTGCCAGCAGAGGGGGGAGGTATCTAGCTAACTATGGCTACACCTTC,CASRGGRYLANYGYTF
TRBV30,.,.,13,TRBJ1-1,TGTGCCTGGAGTCCACAGGTGAACACTGAAGCTTTCTTT,CAWSPQVNTEAFF
TRBV5-1,.,.,16,TRBJ1-5,TGCGCCAGCAGCCTATCAGGCCCCAGGCCGGGTCAGCCCCAGCATTTT,CASSLSGPRPGQPQHF
TRBV4-3,.,TRBD2,15,TRBJ2-1,TGCGCCAGCAGCCGAGGGACTAGCGGGGTGAATGAGCAGTTCTTC,CASSRGTSGVNEQFF
TRBV7-6,.,.,14,TRBJ1-1,TGTGCCAGCAGCCTGAGTAAAGGCTTTAGTGAAGCTTTCTTT,CASSLSKGFSEAFF
TRBV7-8,.,TRBD1,14,TRBJ2-7,TGTGCCAGCAGCCCGGACAGGGCATCCTACGAGCAGTACTTC,CASSPDRASYEQYF
TRBV20-1,.,.,11,TRBJ2-7,TGCAGTGCTAGTACTAGCTACGAGCAGTACTTC,CSASTSYEQYF
TRBV4-3,.,.,14,TRBJ2-7,TGCGCCAGCAGCCCCCGCACTTACTCCTACGAGCAGTACTTC,CASSPRTYSYEQYF
TRBV12-3/TRBV12-4,.,.,12,TRBJ1-2,TGTGCCAGCAGTTTAGGGCGATATGGCTACACCTTC,CASSLGRYGYTF
TRBV12-3/TRBV12-4,.,.,13,TRBJ1-3,TGTGCCAGCAGTACAGGGACTGGAAACACCATATATTTT,CASSTGTGNTIYF
TRBV30,.,.,15,TRBJ1-2,TGTGCCTGGAGTGTAAGGCGGAGACTAAACTATGGCTACACCTTC,CAWSVRRRLNYGYTF
TRBV5-1,.,TRBD1,15,TRBJ1-1,TGCGCCAGCAGCCCTCAGGGGGCGGATGACACTGAAGCTTTCTTT,CASSPQGADDTEAFF
TRBV19,.,TRBD1,12,TRBJ1-1,TGTGCCAGTAAATCCGGGACAGGGGAAGCTTTCTTT,CASKSGTGEAFF
TRBV7-2,.,.,12,TRBJ2-7,TGTGCCAGCAGCTTAGATGGCAACGAGCAGTACTTC,CASSLDGNEQYF
TRBV6-6,.,TRBD1,16,TRBJ1-5,TGTGCCAGCATCGACCGACAGGGGATTAGCAATCAGCCCCAGCATTTT,CASIDRQGISNQPQHF
TRBV6-5,.,.,16,TRBJ2-3,TGTGCCAGCAGTTACTCGACGCCGATGGGTACAGATACGCAGTATTTT,CASSYSTPMGTDTQYF
TRBV24-1,.,.,11,TRBJ1-2,TGTGCCACCAGTGATGAGGGTGGCTACACCTTC,CATSDEGGYTF
TRBV7-3,.,.,15,TRBJ2-3,TGTGCCAGCAGCTTGGAGGGGAAAAGCACAGATACGCAGTATTTT,CASSLEGKSTDTQYF
TRBV4-3,.,.,17,TRBJ1-2,TGCGCCAGCAGCCAAGAGGGGGCGGGCAGGACCGGGGATGGCTACACCTTC,CASSQEGAGRTGDGYTF
TRBV4-3,once,TRBD2,17,TRBJ2-1,TGCGCCAGCAGCCATCCCCCCCGGACTAGCGACCTCAATGAGCAGTTCTTC,CASSHPPRTSDLNEQFF
TRBV7-2,.,.,15,TRBJ2-7,TGTGCCAGCAGTCGGCCCGAAGGAGCCACCTACGAGCAGTACTTC,CASSRPEGATYEQYF
TRBV7-2,.,.,14,TRBJ1-5,TGTGCCAGCAGCTATCTGGGGGGGAATCAGCCCCAGCATTTT,CASSYLGGNQPQHF
TRBV11-2,.,.,18,TRBJ2-1,TGTGCCAGCAGCTTACCCCCGCGATGGGCTAGCGCATACAATGAGCAGTTCTTC,CASSLPPRWASAYNEQFF
TRBV19,.,TRBD1,16,TRBJ2-2,TGTGCCAGTAGTAGAATGACGGCAGGGGGCTCCGGGGAGCTGTTTTTT,CASSRMTAGGSGELFF
TRBV2,.,.,13,TRBJ2-5,TGTGCCAGCAGTGGGCAGGGTCAAGAGACCCAGTACTTC,CASSGQGQETQYF
TRBV11-2,.,TRBD1,15,TRBJ1-1,TGTGCCAGCAGCTCCCCATGGACAGGGGACACTGAAGCTTTCTTT,CASSSPWTGDTEAFF
TRBV5-4,.,TRBD1,15,TRBJ2-6,TGTGCCAGCAGATTGGACAGGGCTGGGGCCAACGTCCTGACTTTC,CASRLDRAGANVLTF
TRBV23-1,.,.,16,TRBJ1-2,TGCGCCAGCAGTCCCTCCCCGGCCAGGGTGTATGGTGGCTACACCTTC,CASSPSPARVYGGYTF
TRBV30,.,.,13,TRBJ2-7,TGTGCCTGGAGTGTAGACAGCCCCGTTGAGCAGTACTTC,CAWSVDSPVEQYF
TRBV12-3/TRBV12-4,.,.,13,TRBJ1-1,TGTGCCAGCAGTTTAAGGGGATACACTGAAGCTTTCTTT,CASSLRGYTEAFF
TRBV11-2,few,.,16,TRBJ1-3,TGTGCCAGCAGCTTAGTCGCAGGAGCCCACGAGGACACCATATATTTT,CASSLVAGAHEDTIYF
TRBV19,.,.,13,TRBJ2-7,TGTGCCAGTAGTATTGAAGGGATCAACGAGCAGTACTTC,CASSIEGINEQYF
TRBV24-1,.,.,12,TRBJ2-3,TGTGCCACCAGTGATCCCGCAGATACGCAGTATTTT,CATSDPADTQYF
TRBV19,.,TRBD2,18,TRBJ2-5,TGTGCCAGTAGCCGACGATGGCTAGCGGGGGGCAACCAAGAGACCCAGTACTTC,CASSRRWLAGGNQETQYF
TRBV6-4,.,.,15,TRBJ2-3,TGTGCCAGCAGTGACGGGGCAGGGGCGGGAGATACGCAGTATTTT,CASSDGAGAGDTQYF